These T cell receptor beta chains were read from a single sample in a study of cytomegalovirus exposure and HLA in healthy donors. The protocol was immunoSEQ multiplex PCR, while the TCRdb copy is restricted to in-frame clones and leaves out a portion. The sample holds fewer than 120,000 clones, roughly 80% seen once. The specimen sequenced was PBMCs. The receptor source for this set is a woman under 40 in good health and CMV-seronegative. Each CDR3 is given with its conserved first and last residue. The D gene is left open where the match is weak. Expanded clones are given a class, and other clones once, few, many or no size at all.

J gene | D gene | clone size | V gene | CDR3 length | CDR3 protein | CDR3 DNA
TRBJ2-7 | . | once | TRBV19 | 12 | CASSGESLEQYF | TGTGCCAGTAGCGGGGAGAGCCTGGAGCAGTACTTC
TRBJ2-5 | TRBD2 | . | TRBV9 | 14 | CASSGGLGVETQYF | TGTGCCAGCAGCGGAGGACTAGGAGTAGAGACCCAGTACTTC
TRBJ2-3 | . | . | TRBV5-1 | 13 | CASSGGGTDTQYF | TGCGCCAGCAGCGGCGGGGGCACAGATACGCAGTATTTT
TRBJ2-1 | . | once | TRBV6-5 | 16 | CASSYQGEGNLNEQFF | TGTGCCAGCAGTTACCAGGGCGAAGGAAATCTCAATGAGCAGTTCTTC
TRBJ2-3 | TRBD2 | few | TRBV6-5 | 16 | CASSFRTSGVPDTQYF | TGTGCCAGCAGTTTTCGGACTAGCGGGGTTCCAGATACGCAGTATTTT
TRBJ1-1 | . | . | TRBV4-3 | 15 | CASSQDAAANTEAFF | TGCGCCAGCAGCCAAGATGCGGCAGCGAACACTGAAGCTTTCTTT
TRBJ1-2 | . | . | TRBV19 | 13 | CASSRLGAYGYTF | TGTGCCAGTAGTCGTCTTGGGGCCTATGGCTACACCTTC
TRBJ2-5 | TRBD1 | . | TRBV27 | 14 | CASSYTGVGETQYF | TGTGCCAGCAGCTATACAGGGGTGGGGGAGACCCAGTACTTC
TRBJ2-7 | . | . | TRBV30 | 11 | CAWSVGDEQYF | TGTGCCTGGAGTGTAGGGGACGAGCAGTACTTC
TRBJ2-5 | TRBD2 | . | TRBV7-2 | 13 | CASSSGGPETQYF | TGTGCCAGCAGCTCGGGGGGGCCGGAGACCCAGTACTTC
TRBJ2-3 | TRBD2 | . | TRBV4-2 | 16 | CASSQASGGLTDTQYF | TGTGCCAGCAGCCAAGCTAGCGGGGGTCTCACAGATACGCAGTATTTT
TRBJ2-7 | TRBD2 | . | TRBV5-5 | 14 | CASSGTTPSYEQYF | TGTGCCAGCTCCGGGACTACCCCTTCCTACGAGCAGTACTTC
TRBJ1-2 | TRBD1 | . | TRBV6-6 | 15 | CASSNDGRRTGGYTF | TGTGCCAGCAGCAACGATGGACGCAGGACAGGGGGCTACACCTTC
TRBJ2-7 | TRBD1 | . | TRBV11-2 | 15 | CASSGDRGPSYEQYF | TGTGCCAGCAGCGGTGACAGGGGACCATCCTACGAGCAGTACTTC
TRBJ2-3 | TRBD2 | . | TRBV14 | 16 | CASSQGSGGSTDTQYF | TGTGCCAGCAGCCAAGGTAGCGGGGGTAGCACAGATACGCAGTATTTT
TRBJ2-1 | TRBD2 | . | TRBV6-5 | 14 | CASMASGRAKEQFF | TGTGCCAGCATGGCTAGCGGGAGGGCTAAGGAGCAGTTCTTC
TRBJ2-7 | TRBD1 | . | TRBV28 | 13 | CASTQGALYEQYF | TGTGCCAGCACCCAGGGGGCTCTCTACGAGCAGTACTTC
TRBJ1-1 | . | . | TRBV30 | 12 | CAWSAGNTEAFF | TGTGCCTGGAGTGCAGGAAACACTGAAGCTTTCTTT
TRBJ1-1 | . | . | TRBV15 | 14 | CATSRDRGYTEAFF | TGTGCCACCAGCAGAGATAGAGGGTACACTGAAGCTTTCTTT
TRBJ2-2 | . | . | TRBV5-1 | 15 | CASSLQGYNTGELFF | TGCGCCAGCAGCTTACAGGGATACAATACCGGGGAGCTGTTTTTT
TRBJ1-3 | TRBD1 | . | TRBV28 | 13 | CASSDRGGNTIYF | TGTGCCAGCAGTGACAGGGGTGGAAACACCATATATTTT
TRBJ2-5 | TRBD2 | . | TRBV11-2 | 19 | CASSLSGNGLAGGGETQYF | TGTGCCAGCAGCTTATCTGGGAATGGACTAGCGGGAGGTGGAGAGACCCAGTACTTC
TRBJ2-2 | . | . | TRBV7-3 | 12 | CASSLFPGELFF | TGTGCCAGCAGCTTATTCCCAGGAGAGCTGTTTTTT
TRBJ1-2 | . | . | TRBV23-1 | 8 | CASSRDTF | TGCGCCAGCAGCAGGGATACCTTC